One sample yielded the 20 T cell receptor beta chains listed below, sequenced in a study of OX40 agonist ivuxolimab in advanced cancers. The protocol used for the library was the immunoSEQ multiplex PCR assay. As stored in TCRdb, this immuneACCESS dataset retains in-frame rearrangements with V and J assigned. A fraction of the clones does not appear; measured against another copy, unresolved V genes explain less than half of the discrepancy, and the remainder lacks a known reason. The sample profile shows about 26,000 clones; just under 80% of them were found once. Clones ranked in the top ten supply roughly 25% of the sample. The material sequenced was CD4+ or CD8+ T cells sorted from blood, taken in a trial of the OX40 agonist ivuxolimab. The source of these receptors is an adult with an advanced solid tumor such as melanoma, head and neck, liver or kidney cancer.

The chain couples TRBV5-1 to TRBJ2-7, with D possibly being TRBD1 (6 bases). Germline lookup yields CDR1 SGHRS and CDR2 YFSETQ. V lost 4 bases to trimming and J lost 3 bases, with 11 bases between them. The CDR3 is made up of 13 amino acids. CDR3 coding DNA: TGCGCCAGCAGCCAGGACAGTAGCTACGAGCAGTACTTC. Translated: CASSQDSSYEQYF. Together with reference TRBV5-1 and TRBJ2-7, the CDR3 gives the full variable domain: KAGVTQTPRYLIKTRGQQVTLSCSPISGHRSVSWYQQTPGQGLQFLFEYFSETQRNKGNFPGRFSGRQFSNSRSEMNVSTLELGDSALYLCASSQDSSYEQYFGPGTRLTVT.

This clone was counted between two and nine times. The rearrangement joins TRBV28 to TRBJ1-5; no reliable D call. Deletions cut 7 bases from V and 4 bases from J, with 11 bases between. This CDR3 contains 13 residues. Germline CDR1 MDHEN, CDR2 SYDVKM. The CDR3 DNA follows: TGTGCCAGCACTGACACCGCAAATCAGCCCCAGCATTTT. Translating gives CASTDTANQPQHF. The complete variable domain, with remaining parts taken from reference TRBV28 and TRBJ1-5, reads DVKVTQSSRYLVKRTGEKVFLECVQDMDHENMFWYRQDPGLGLRLIYFSYDVKMKEKGDIPEGYSVSREKKERFSLILESASTNQTSMYLCASTDTANQPQHFGDGTRLSIL.

The count of this clone is one. J is TRBJ2-5 and V is TRBV5-6, with 7 bases fitting TRBD1. CDR3 size: 13 residues. Germline trimming cut 1 base from V and 4 bases from J; bases unmatched to any gene: 1. The germline V gene encodes CDR1 SGHDT and CDR2 YYEEEE. This chain's CDR3 is CASSLRQGETQYF. Here the CDR3 DNA reads TGTGCCAGCAGCTTGAGACAGGGAGAGACCCAGTACTTC.

In regard to this clone: A much larger clone differs from this one at a single base, so this may be a read error. This sequence joins TRBV7-9 and TRBJ2-1, with D perhaps matching TRBD2 (7 bases). This CDR3 region has 16 residues. Trimming left V 6 bases short and J 8 bases short, with 23 bases between. Germline V gives CDR1 SEHNR, CDR2 FQNEAQ (reference sequence). The CDR3 spells CASSNGEQGGGDEQFF. In DNA, the CDR3 is TGTGCCAGCAGTAACGGGGAACAAGGGGGGGGCGATGAGCAGTTCTTC.

The chain carries TRBV27 and TRBJ1-3; no clear D gene. Deletions cut 2 bases from V and 0 bases from J, with 8 bases between. CDR1 MNHEY and CDR2 SMNVEV come from the germline V gene (reference sequence). This CDR3 comprises 15 residues. This CDR3 is CASSLVPPSGNTIYF. DNA for the CDR3: TGTGCCAGCAGTTTAGTTCCTCCCTCTGGAAACACCATATATTTT.

With regard to this clone: One junction end does not reproduce the germline sequence, and a read error may be involved. This rearrangement joins TRBV5-3 to TRBJ1-5; D is unresolved. TRBV5-3 is classed as an ORF, of uncertain function. The CDR3 length is 14 residues. The CDR3 loop is CASSLVWENQPQHF. The CDR3 bases are TGTGCCAGCAGCTTGGTTTGGGAAAATCAGCCCCAGCATTTT.

This sequence joins TRBV28 and TRBJ1-5; a possible D gene is TRBD1 (6 bases). This CDR3 has 14 amino acids. Germline V gene sequence: CDR1 MDHEN, CDR2 SYDVKM. Trimming took off 2 bases at V and 3 bases at J, with 8 bases between the two ends. CDR3 sequence: CASSLTGLNQPQHF. CDR3 DNA: TGTGCCAGCAGTTTAACAGGGCTCAATCAGCCCCAGCATTTT.

This clone is large by share. This sequence joins TRBV7-7 and TRBJ2-5, with D possibly being TRBD1 (5 bases). V lost 2 bases and J 2 bases, leaving 12 bases between the germline ends. There are 15 residues in the CDR3. Germline CDR1 and CDR2: SSHAT and FNYEAQ (reference sequence). The CDR3 here is CASSLSRGKQETQYF. The DNA of the CDR3 is TGTGCCAGCAGCTTATCAAGGGGTAAACAAGAGACCCAGTACTTC.

This chain joins TRBV5-1 and TRBJ2-6; no definite D call. From germline, CDR1 is SGHRS and CDR2 YFSETQ. The CDR3 is made up of 18 amino acids. Trimming stripped 0 bases from V and 0 bases from J, with 13 bases between. As DNA, the CDR3 is TGCGCCAGCAGCTTGGGGGCCAGTCCGGACTCTGGGGCCAACGTCCTGACTTTC. Amino acid sequence: CASSLGASPDSGANVLTF.

V gene TRBV28 combines with J gene TRBJ1-2; D remains unclear. The CDR3 runs to 13 residues. Germline assignment: CDR1 MDHEN and CDR2 SYDVKM. Between the trimmed V and J ends, which lost 3 bases and 5 bases, there was a span of 10 bases. CDR3: CASSFYRSYGYTF. CDR3 DNA sequence: TGTGCCAGCAGTTTTTATAGGTCGTATGGCTACACCTTC.

This chain joins TRBV15 and TRBJ1-5, with D uncertain. The CDR3 has 12 residues. The V end lost 4 bases, the J end lost 7 bases, and 8 bases lay between the germline ends. Germline V lookup: CDR1 LNHNV, CDR2 YYDKDF (reference sequence). The CDR3 protein is CATSTPPQPQHF. The CDR3, as DNA: TGTGCCACCAGCACTCCCCCCCAGCCCCAGCATTTT.

This clone was detected once. The chain uses TRBV7-3 and TRBJ2-3; 11 positions agree with TRBD2. V shed 4 bases and J 1 base; nucleotides not matched to a gene: 13. Germline loops: CDR1 SGHTA, CDR2 FQGTGA. CDR3 length equals 19 residues. The CDR3 DNA is TGTGCCAGCAGCTCCCGACTAGCGGGGACCCTTGATGGCACAGATACGCAGTATTTT. Translating it yields CASSSRLAGTLDGTDTQYF.

This clone was recorded a few times. The chain couples TRBV4-1 to TRBJ2-7; 8 nucleotides match TRBD1. Trimming cost V 1 base and J 5 bases; bases outside gene matches: 4. The CDR3 is made up of 14 amino acids. Germline CDR1 reads MGHRA; CDR2 reads YSYEKL. CDR3 amino acids: CASSQGLDRDEQYF. Written as DNA, the CDR3 is TGCGCCAGCAGCCAAGGATTGGACAGGGACGAGCAGTACTTC.

DNA for the CDR3: TGTGCCAGTACCCCCCGGACAGAGAACACCGGGGAGCTGTTTTTT. Amino acid sequence: CASTPRTENTGELFF. The chain uses TRBV19 and TRBJ2-2, with D tentatively TRBD1 (6 bases). Trimming shortened V by 7 bases and J by 1 base, and 13 bases separated the two germline ends. There are 15 residues in the CDR3. Germline CDR1 is LNHDA and CDR2 is SQIVND (reference sequence).

V gene TRBV9 combines with J gene TRBJ2-5; possibly TRBD2 for D (6 bases). Germline lookup yields CDR1 SGDLS and CDR2 YYNGEE. V was cut by 3 bases and J by 4 bases, with 16 bases left in between. This CDR3 is built from 15 residues. The CDR3, as DNA: TGTGCCAGCAGCGCTACCGGCGGGGACGGAGAGACCCAGTACTTC. Protein: CASSATGGDGETQYF.

The chain carries TRBV27 and TRBJ2-7; TRBD1 agrees at 10 bases. This CDR3 comprises 14 residues. Germline V gene sequence: CDR1 MNHEY, CDR2 SMNVEV (reference sequence). Germline trimming cut 5 bases from V and 5 bases from J; bases unmatched to any gene: 6. The CDR3 loop is CASSKTGGRNEQYF. The DNA for the CDR3 is TGTGCCAGCAGTAAGACAGGGGGCCGCAACGAGCAGTACTTC.

The J gene is TRBJ2-1, the V gene TRBV4-2, with 7 bases fitting TRBD2. The CDR3 totals 16 residues. Losses at the gene ends were 0 bases for V and 9 bases for J; bases not matched to a gene: 11. Germline V gene data show CDR1 as LGHNA and CDR2 as YNFKEQ. CDR3 loop: CASSQETRTRVGEQFF. For the CDR3, the DNA is TGTGCCAGCAGCCAAGAAACCCGGACTAGAGTCGGTGAGCAGTTCTTC.

This chain links TRBV5-8 with TRBJ1-5; D gene uncertain. The CDR3 is 17 residues long. Germline CDR1 and CDR2: SGHTS and YDEGEE. V lost 0 bases and J lost 3, with 16 bases in between. The CDR3, as DNA: TGTGCCAGCAGCTTGGTCCCCGCTCAGTGGGCCAATCAGCCCCAGCATTTT. This gives the protein CASSLVPAQWANQPQHF.

This clone turned up a few times. V and J are TRBV4-1 and TRBJ2-7; unclear D gene. V was cut by 5 bases and J by 0 bases, with 5 bases left in between. The CDR3 runs 12 residues. Germline CDR1 is MGHRA and CDR2 is YSYEKL. Here the CDR3 reads CASSGASYEQYF. The CDR3, as DNA: TGCGCCAGCAGCGGCGCCTCCTACGAGCAGTACTTC.

This clone turned up a few times. V usage is TRBV7-3 and J usage is TRBJ2-7, with D perhaps TRBD1 (6 bases). The germline gives CDR1 SGHTA, CDR2 FQGTGA. CDR3 length: 13 residues. Trimming left V 5 bases short and J 5 bases short, with 13 bases between. CDR3 sequence reads: CASSQVGADEQYF. CDR3 coding DNA: TGTGCCAGCAGCCAAGTGGGGGCCGACGAGCAGTACTTC.